The 27 T cell receptor beta chains in this list originate from one sample, sequenced in a study of vaccination and CD4 T cells after COVID-19. For these receptors, no antigen is known. Treatment of the sample: approximately 9-day PBMC culture with coronavirus spike peptide pools or control peptides (ViraFEST assay). The unexposed donor provided CD4+ T cells, which were taken before the COVID-19 pandemic (2011-2018). Sequenced with the Oncomine TCR Beta short-read assay was DNA taken from cultured CD4+ T cells. One entry per CDR3 protein results from TCRdb running MiXCR on the PCR reads. Altogether roughly 7,000 distinct CDR3 sequences are present, approximately 48% being singletons, with the ten largest covering about 22%. Sequencing was done on a sample of CD4+ T cells from blood, cultured in vitro. The receptors derive from a human donor in good health.

Here the CDR3 reads CASSRRTGSGGTIYF. The CDR3 DNA follows: TGTGCCAGCAGCCGTAGGACAGGGTCGGGAGGCACCATATATTTT. The chain combines TRBV7-6 with TRBJ1-3; 8 bases align to TRBD1. The ends lost 5 bases at V and 9 bases at J; junction bases unmatched: 12. Germline V gene data show CDR1 as SGHVS and CDR2 as FNYEAQ. The CDR3 runs to 15 residues. The entire variable domain, with the rest obtained from reference TRBV7-6 and TRBJ1-3, is as follows: GAGVSQSPRYKVTKRGQDVALRCDPISGHVSLYWYRQALGQGPEFLTYFNYEAQQDKSGLPNDRFSAERPEGSISTLTIQRTEQRDSAMYRCASSRRTGSGGTIYFGEGSWLTVV.

This clonotype appeared a few times. The chain combines TRBV7-9 with TRBJ2-3; D gene uncertain. The germline V gene encodes CDR1 SEHNR and CDR2 FQNEAQ (reference sequence). Trimming removed 1 base at V and 2 bases at J, with 10 bases between. The CDR3 has 15 residues. This chain's CDR3 is CASSLVVSDTDTQYF. CDR3 DNA: TGTGCCAGCAGCTTAGTGGTCTCGGACACAGATACGCAGTATTTT.

The chain joins TRBV5-5 to TRBJ1-2; tentative D call: TRBD1 (5 bases). CDR3 size: 13 residues. In germline, CDR1 is SGHKS, CDR2 YYEKEE (reference sequence). Trimming removed 2 bases from V and 5 bases from J, with 10 bases in between. The CDR3 spells CASSLGHQYGYTF. The DNA for the CDR3 is TGTGCCAGCAGCTTAGGACACCAGTATGGCTACACCTTC. Using reference TRBV5-5 and TRBJ1-2 for the parts outside the CDR3, the full variable domain is DAGVTQSPTHLIKTRGQQVTLRCSPISGHKSVSWYQQVLGQGPQFIFQYYEKEERGRGNFPDRFSARQFPNYSSELNVNALLLGDSALYLCASSLGHQYGYTFGSGTRLTVV.

Only one count was recorded for this clonotype. J is TRBJ1-6 and V is TRBV19; no reliable D call. The CDR3 length is 15 residues. V lost 9 bases, J lost 3 bases, and 15 bases lay in between. Germline V CDR1 and CDR2: LNHDA, SQIVND (reference sequence). The CDR3 DNA is TGTGCCAGCCATCTCGGGAAGGGCTATAATTCACCCCTCCACTTT. It yields the protein CASHLGKGYNSPLHF.

The chain is built from TRBV7-2 and TRBJ2-3; D possibly corresponds to TRBD1 (6 bases). The V and J ends lost 5 bases and 2 bases respectively, with 14 bases between them. The CDR3 totals 15 residues. Germline V gene data show CDR1 as SGHTA and CDR2 as FQGNSA. The CDR3 bases are TGTGCCAGCAGCCTCCCACAGGGACACACAGATACGCAGTATTTT. It is translated as CASSLPQGHTDTQYF.

The chain links TRBV7-9 to TRBJ1-1; D is undetermined. The V gene lost 2 bases and the J gene lost 8 bases, with 3 bases spanning the gap. The length of the CDR3 is 10 residues. CDR1 is SEHNR and CDR2 is FQNEAQ in the germline V gene (reference sequence). Written as DNA, the CDR3 is TGTGCCAGCAGCTTATCCGAAGCTTTCTTT. Protein sequence: CASSLSEAFF. Filled out from reference TRBV7-9 and TRBJ1-1, the complete variable domain reads DTGVSQNPRHKITKRGQNVTFRCDPISEHNRLYWYRQTLGQGPEFLTYFQNEAQLEKSRLLSDRFSAERPKGSFSTLEIQRTEQGDSAMYLCASSLSEAFFGQGTRLTVV.

This clonotype was counted a few times. This chain joins TRBV19 and TRBJ1-5; tentative D call: TRBD1 (5 bases). CDR1 is LNHDA and CDR2 is SQIVND in the germline V gene (reference sequence). CDR3 length equals 16 residues. The V end was cut by 7 bases, the J end by 0 bases, with 16 bases between. Here the CDR3 DNA reads TGTGCCAGTAACGCGCCCCAAGACAGTAGCAATCAGCCCCAGCATTTT. Its translation: CASNAPQDSSNQPQHF. The full variable domain, completed using reference TRBV19 and TRBJ1-5, is DGGITQSPKYLFRKEGQNVTLSCEQNLNHDAMYWYRQDPGQGLRLIYYSQIVNDFQKGDIAEGYSVSREKKESFPLTVTSAQKNPTAFYLCASNAPQDSSNQPQHFGDGTRLSIL.

The J gene is TRBJ1-2, the V gene TRBV5-1; 9 bases line up with TRBD1. The germline V gene encodes CDR1 SGHRS and CDR2 YFSETQ. The junction had 8 bases not matched to a gene; V was cut back by 0 bases and J by 5 bases. The CDR3 totals 16 residues. The CDR3 DNA sequence: TGCGCCAGCAGCTTGGCTGCCGGGACAGGGAGGTATGGCTACACCTTC. It is translated as CASSLAAGTGRYGYTF.

The sample holds one count of this clonotype. The chain combines TRBV24-1 with TRBJ2-5; 7 positions match TRBD2. Germline assignment: CDR1 KGHDR and CDR2 SFDVKD. The CDR3 length is 16 residues. Germline trimming cut 4 bases from V and 3 bases from J; bases unmatched to any gene: 10. The CDR3 loop is CATSEGSGREEETQYF. The DNA of the CDR3 is TGTGCCACCAGTGAAGGATCGGGGAGGGAGGAAGAGACCCAGTACTTC.

The chain links TRBV19 to TRBJ2-4; 10 nucleotides match TRBD2. Germline V CDR1 and CDR2: LNHDA, SQIVND (reference sequence). CDR3 length: 14 amino acids. V lost 5 bases and J lost 7; bases outside the gene matches: 5. The CDR3 sequence: CASSQRGGRNIQYF. CDR3 DNA: TGTGCCAGTAGTCAGCGGGGGGGCCGGAACATTCAGTACTTC.

The V gene is TRBV24-1, the J gene TRBJ2-1, with D maybe TRBD2 (7 bases). The CDR3 is 16 residues long. Germline assignment: CDR1 KGHDR and CDR2 SFDVKD. Trimming shortened V by 1 base and J by 2 bases, and 11 bases separated the two germline ends. The DNA of the CDR3 is TGTGCCACCAGTGATTTAAGGGGGGGGGCCTACAATGAGCAGTTCTTC. This translates into CATSDLRGGAYNEQFF.

The V gene is TRBV7-8, the J gene TRBJ2-7; D is unclear. Per germline, CDR1 SGHVS and CDR2 FQNEAQ. The CDR3 contains 14 residues. Trimming removed 0 bases from V and 3 bases from J, with 9 bases in between. This CDR3 reads CASSLASGRYEQYF. The CDR3 nucleotides are TGTGCCAGCAGCTTAGCGTCGGGCCGCTACGAGCAGTACTTC.

This rearrangement joins TRBV6-1 to TRBJ2-3; 11 bases agree with TRBD1. Germline V CDR1 and CDR2: MNHNS, SASEGT. Trimming at V came to 6 bases and at J to 2 bases, leaving 16 bases not matched to a gene. The CDR3 loop spans 19 amino acids. Here the CDR3 reads CASRTSSAGTGGYTDTQYF. CDR3 DNA sequence: TGTGCCAGCAGGACCTCTAGCGCCGGGACAGGGGGTTACACAGATACGCAGTATTTT.

This chain connects TRBV10-3 to TRBJ1-1, with D possibly TRBD1 on 5 matching bases. The CDR3 is 13 amino acids. V lost 6 bases to trimming and J lost 4 bases, with 12 bases between them. Germline V gene data show CDR1 as ENHRY and CDR2 as SYGVKD. The CDR3, as DNA: TGTGCCATCAGGCAGGGAGGCGGCACTGAAGCTTTCTTT. This sequence encodes CAIRQGGGTEAFF.

Of note for this clonotype: At one end, the junction sequence differs from germline, possibly due to a read error. The CDR3 spells CASSHITGDGSHQPQHF. The CDR3 region has the DNA TGTGCCAGCAGCCATATAACAGGGGACGGTAGCCATCAGCCCCAGCATTTT. V usage is TRBV7-9 and J usage is TRBJ1-5, with 7 positions matching TRBD1. CDR1 and CDR2 from the germline V gene are SEHNR and FQNEAQ (reference sequence). This CDR3 is 17 amino acids long.

A few counts support this clonotype. The gene calls are TRBV21-1 and TRBJ2-2; TRBD2 is the table's D call and was not checked against the DNA. TRBV21-1 constitutes a pseudogene. The length of the CDR3 is 15 residues. CDR3 DNA sequence: TGTGCCAGCAGCAAACGGGCCAGCTTCGCCGGGGAGCTGTTTTTT. It is translated as CASSKRASFAGELFF.

The chain couples TRBV6-1 to TRBJ2-1; possibly TRBD2 for D (6 bases). The CDR3 is 17 amino acids. Trimming took off 4 bases at V and 6 bases at J, with 22 bases between the two ends. Germline V gene lookup returns CDR1 MNHNS and CDR2 SASEGT. CDR3 loop: CASSGPRDSHLSNEQFF. The DNA of the CDR3 is TGTGCCAGCAGTGGCCCCCGGGACTCCCATTTGAGCAATGAGCAGTTCTTC.

The chain combines TRBV30 with TRBJ1-1; D gene ambiguous. V lost 5 bases to trimming and J lost 4 bases, with 8 bases between them. Germline CDR1 and CDR2: GTSNPN and SVGIG (reference sequence). The CDR3 covers 11 residues. CDR3 amino acids: CAWGSTTEAFF. The CDR3 DNA reads as TGTGCCTGGGGGAGTACCACTGAAGCTTTCTTT.

The chain recombines TRBV7-9 with TRBJ2-1; 7 bases fit TRBD1. The CDR3 extends over 17 amino acids. J lost 7 bases, V lost 5 bases, and 17 bases had no gene match. Germline V gene lookup returns CDR1 SEHNR and CDR2 FQNEAQ (reference sequence). CDR3 loop: CASSPPSPGQPRNEQFF. The CDR3, as DNA: TGTGCCAGCAGCCCACCCAGTCCGGGACAGCCGCGGAATGAGCAGTTCTTC.

V gene TRBV5-1 combines with J gene TRBJ1-1; 8 positions match TRBD1. V lost 0 bases, J lost 6 bases, and 10 bases stayed unmatched. This CDR3 contains 16 residues. From germline, CDR1 is SGHRS and CDR2 YFSETQ. The CDR3 nucleotides read TGCGCCAGCAGCTTGGGTGACAGGGGTCCGGCGGCTGAAGCTTTCTTT. It codes for CASSLGDRGPAAEAFF.

This rearrangement joins TRBV7-9 to TRBJ1-6; D not certain. The ends were cut back, 3 bases at V and 8 bases at J, with 2 bases in the middle. The CDR3 has 11 residues. Germline CDR1 SEHNR, CDR2 FQNEAQ (reference sequence). CDR3 sequence reads: CASSLDSPLHF. CDR3 nucleotide sequence: TGTGCCAGCAGCTTGGATTCACCCCTCCACTTT.

The DNA of the CDR3 is TGTGCCAGCAAACCGGACGGGACAGGGGATAATTCACCCCTCCACTTT. Protein sequence: CASKPDGTGDNSPLHF. The chain combines TRBV27 with TRBJ1-6, with 10 bases that match TRBD1. V gave up 7 bases and J gave up 5 bases; unmatched junction bases: 8. Germline CDR1 reads MNHEY; CDR2 reads SMNVEV (reference sequence). This CDR3 is built from 16 residues.

The V gene is TRBV20-1, the J gene TRBJ2-5; D remains unclear. The CDR3 sequence is 12 residues long. In germline, CDR1 is DFQATT, CDR2 SNEGSKA (reference sequence). V lost 6 bases and J lost 1, with 9 bases in between. CDR3 protein: CSARRLQETQYF. Written as DNA, the CDR3 is TGCAGTGCAAGGCGGCTCCAAGAGACCCAGTACTTC.

CDR3 nucleotide sequence: TGTGCCAGCAGCCGCGATCCTTTTGGTGAGCAGTACTTC. Its protein is CASSRDPFGEQYF. This rearrangement joins TRBV7-9 to TRBJ2-7; no clear D. CDR3 length: 13 amino acids. Germline CDR1 is SEHNR and CDR2 is FQNEAQ (reference sequence). V was cut by 5 bases and J by 7 bases, with 15 bases left in between.

V usage is TRBV6-1 and J usage is TRBJ1-5; D remains ambiguous. V gave up 6 bases and J gave up 1 base, with 13 bases separating them. The CDR3 length is 15 residues. From germline, CDR1 is MNHNS and CDR2 SASEGT. CDR3 region: CASSRSDASNQPQHF. The CDR3 DNA reads TGTGCCAGCAGCCGGTCGGACGCAAGCAATCAGCCCCAGCATTTT.

This chain links TRBV2 with TRBJ1-5; 8 bases match TRBD1. This CDR3 is 14 amino acids long. The germline V gene has CDR1 SNHLY and CDR2 FYNNEI. Trimming at V came to 5 bases and at J to 7 bases, leaving 7 bases not matched to a gene. The DNA of the CDR3 is TGTGCCAGCAGTCCAACAGGGGGGCACCAGCCCCAGCATTTT. It yields the protein CASSPTGGHQPQHF.

The chain employs TRBV6-1 and TRBJ2-2; possibly TRBD1 for D (5 bases). V was shortened by 6 bases and J by 4 bases, with 15 bases between the two germline ends. The germline CDR1 and CDR2 sequences are MNHNS and SASEGT. This CDR3 contains 15 residues. The CDR3 DNA sequence: TGTGCCAGCAGAAGACAACGAAGGGGCACCGGGGAGCTGTTTTTT. As protein: CASRRQRRGTGELFF.